This TCR beta chain originates from a study of CD8 T cells in Susac syndrome. Whole-study findings and limits: The study's TCR sequencing and HLA analysis drew on a certain number of individuals. That number was acknowledged as relatively small.

V shed 3 bases and J shed 6 bases, with 21 bases lying between them. Per germline, CDR1 MGHRA and CDR2 YSYEKL. The CDR3 loop spans 17 amino acids. RNA was extracted with the RNeasy kit, and a quantity of 0.5 to 1 ug was reverse transcribed using random hexamers. TCRdb re-derived calls from the immunoSEQ multiplex PCR reads in MiXCR, one entry per CDR3 protein. The sample has some 400,000 distinct CDR3 sequences, approximately 89% seen once; the top ten hold roughly 0.11%. Points on this clonotype: Antigen specificity is unknown.

This sequence was found in a human donor with multiple sclerosis. The chain joins TRBV4-1 to TRBJ2-1, with D possibly being TRBD2 (7 bases). Sequencing was done on a sample of CD8+ T cells from PBMCs. The CDR3 protein is CASSQGLGGGPLNEQFF. CDR3 nucleotide sequence: TGCGCCAGCAGCCAGGGCCTGGGAGGGGGGCCCCTCAATGAGCAGTTCTTC.